Listed here are 7 T cell receptor beta chains from one sample, sequenced in a study of blood T cell repertoires in COVID-19. Using immunoSEQ multiplex PCR, the repertoire was profiled, and TCRdb retains in-frame clones only, with some absent. The sample records 130,000 to 150,000 clones, about 85% being singletons. Material for sequencing was PBMCs or T cells enriched from blood (not recorded which). These receptors were collected from a woman aged 40-49 years who had been exposed to COVID-19.

The chain has TRBV5-1 and TRBJ1-4; 8 bases agree with TRBD1. Germline CDR1 and CDR2: SGHRS and YFSETQ. The trim removed 0 bases at V and 7 bases at J, leaving 11 bases unmatched. This CDR3 is built from 17 residues. The CDR3: CASSLGTGSFAPEKLFF. The CDR3, as DNA: TGCGCCAGCAGCTTGGGGACAGGGAGTTTTGCTCCTGAAAAACTGTTTTTT.

The chain's CDR3 is CASSLWENQPQHF. The CDR3 nucleotides read TGTGCCAGCAGCTTGTGGGAGAACCAGCCCCAGCATTTT. The chain uses TRBV5-8 and TRBJ1-5; D ambiguous. The CDR3 covers 13 residues. Germline loops: CDR1 SGHTS, CDR2 YDEGEE. Trimming pared 1 base from V and 7 bases from J, leaving 9 bases between.

The chain joins TRBV5-4 to TRBJ2-7, with D uncertain. Germline CDR1 SGHNT, CDR2 YYREEE (reference sequence). Trimming removed 0 bases from V and 2 bases from J, with 6 bases in between. CDR3 size: 13 residues. As DNA, the CDR3 is TGTGCCAGCAGCTTGGGACTGACCTACGAGCAGTACTTC. Translated: CASSLGLTYEQYF.

This clone was found once. V usage is TRBV12-3 or TRBV12-4 and J usage is TRBJ2-4; 7 nucleotides match TRBD1. V gave up 6 bases and J gave up 7 bases; unmatched junction bases: 6. The CDR3 has 13 amino acids. This chain's CDR3 is CASSLLGQNIQYF. As DNA, the CDR3 is TGTGCCAGCAGCCTGCTGGGACAGAACATTCAGTACTTC.

The V call is TRBV4-1, the J call TRBJ1-1, with 8 bases aligning to TRBD1. This CDR3 is 18 amino acids long. The trim removed 4 bases at V and 4 bases at J, leaving 17 bases unmatched. Germline V gene sequence: CDR1 MGHRA, CDR2 YSYEKL. The CDR3 coding sequence is TGCGCCAGCAGCCTCACTTTGACCGGGACAGGTAAGACCACTGAAGCTTTCTTT. Its translation is CASSLTLTGTGKTTEAFF.

J is TRBJ1-2 and V is TRBV19; 7 bases match TRBD1. V lost 11 bases to trimming and J lost 2 bases; unmatched junction nucleotides: 11. There are 14 residues in the CDR3. Germline values: CDR1 LNHDA, CDR2 SQIVND (reference sequence). The CDR3 here is CASCHRGMNYGYTF. CDR3 sequence (DNA): TGTGCCTCCTGTCACAGGGGAATGAACTATGGCTACACCTTC.

The rearrangement links TRBV7-9 to TRBJ2-7; D is unclear. Looked up from germline, CDR1 is SEHNR and CDR2 is FQNEAQ (reference sequence). CDR3 length equals 13 residues. V lost 5 bases, J lost 4 bases, and 12 bases lay in between. Here the CDR3 DNA reads TGTGCCAGCAGCCCCTACCTCCCATACGAGCAGTACTTC. Translating gives CASSPYLPYEQYF.